This T cell receptor (beta chain) was captured in a study of human T cells and chemical hapten exposure (dated by TCRdb to the early 2020s). Some background on the complete study: For sensitization, 2% DPC in acetone was applied to a 2 cm by 2 cm area of upper inner arm skin. Patients additionally received weekly therapeutic DPC doses to the scalp throughout the roughly 25-week study period. Patch testing was done on the upper back using Finn chambers containing 0.01% DPC, and results were scored after 6 days according to International Contact Dermatitis Research Group standards. The mostly female patient cohort included alopecia areata with under or over 50% scalp involvement, alopecia totalis and alopecia universalis. The libraries were sequenced as a pool, and the TCR yield per sample differed mostly because of small variations in library volumes within the pool. The study tracked peripheral blood TCR repertoire changes in vivo during primary and secondary sensitization to the hapten diphenylcyclopropenone (DPC) in alopecia patients. Blood samples were taken from patients before sensitization (week 0) and then at 2, 6 and about 24 weeks after DPC sensitization. For TCR sequencing, blood came from 25 to 35 alopecia patients at anywhere from one to four time points (pre-sensitization, 2, 6 and 24 weeks). On the study overall, not on this receptor specifically: The number of TCRs above 1 in 1000 frequency did not change with DPC sensitization; there was no evidence of global repertoire structure alterations. After repeated subsampling, changes were observed in the strength of the expansion versus patch-test correlation and in the threshold at which the correlation became significant. Significantly more large CDR3 similarity clusters were formed by expanded TCRs than by pre-sensitization or healthy control sets, consistent with antigen-driven responses. Because every patient had alopecia, a presumed autoimmune disease, the patients' immune response might differ from that of healthy individuals. Patch test score correlated positively with the number of PT1 expanded TCRs, reaching significance at thresholds 8, 16 and 32 but not at 4.

The time point label, read with the paper, signifies: patch test 1, 2 weeks after DPC sensitization. The treatment or condition label on this specimen signifies: therapeutic diphenylcyclopropenone sensitization with weekly scalp DPC. Blood at each patch-test visit was drawn before the patch test was applied. Patients were considered eligible if aged 18 to 70, diagnosed with alopecia and deemed suitable for DPC therapy, and patients were excluded if pregnant. Total RNA was extracted from unfractionated whole blood collected in Tempus Blood RNA tubes. The germline V gene provides CDR1 SGHTA and CDR2 FQGNSA. Ends trimmed: V by 2 bases, J by 8 bases; bases unmatched to a gene: 3. Inclusive of the bounding cysteine and phenylalanine, the CDR3 is 13 residues long. The sequence is cut down to CDR3 DNA, 39 bases in frame from base 1. Libraries were built with RACE. Sequencing used a NextSeq 500. During library preparation, unique molecular identifiers were attached to individual cDNA molecules so that TCRs could be counted in a quantitative, reproducible way. For every blood RNA sample, sequencing covered both the TCR alpha and TCR beta chains. The authors' pipeline ran thus. A median of around 100,000 TCRs per sample was observed, with a range of 23,224 to 690,600. V, J and CDR3 annotation of the TCR reads was carried out using the Decombinator software suite. For PS versus PT1 abundance plots, all samples were subsampled to the same number of TCRs (28,000). TCRs were defined as expanded if absent before sensitization and observed at least eight times at the 2-week time point. The public reads were run again by TCRdb, first through fastp at Q25 and then through MiXCR, and only productive beta chains were kept. Each entry is one CDR3 protein sequence, shown with its most common DNA and genes. In this record, the V and J calls reflect TCRdb's handling and not the investigators' own analysis. This sample has about 340,000 distinct CDR3 sequences in its table, and approximately 6.3% of those were observed once. The ten largest clones take up less than 10% of the sample.

This clonotype has ten or more counts. Its specific antigen is unknown. No base qualities exist here, and no much larger clone lies one base off it. Sequencing was performed on whole blood, taken in connection with sensitization to the hapten diphenylcyclopropenone (DPC). The chain is encoded by TRBV7-2 joined to TRBJ2-3, and 8 bases in between align with TRBD1. The clonotype was recovered from a young woman with alopecia areata. Some clones in this sample may be carry-over from other donors' samples. The CDR3 region reads CASSLQGAVTQYF. The DNA is TGTGCCAGCAGCTTACAGGGGGCAGTTACGCAGTATTTT. Beyond the CDR3, the reference TRBV7-2 and TRBJ2-3 genes provide the residues; the full variable domain reads: GAGVSQSPSNKVTEKGKDVELRCDPISGHTALYWYRQSLGQGLEFLIYFQGNSAPDKSGLPSDRFSAERTGGSVSTLTIQRTQQEDSAVYLCASSLQGAVTQYFGPGTRLTVL.